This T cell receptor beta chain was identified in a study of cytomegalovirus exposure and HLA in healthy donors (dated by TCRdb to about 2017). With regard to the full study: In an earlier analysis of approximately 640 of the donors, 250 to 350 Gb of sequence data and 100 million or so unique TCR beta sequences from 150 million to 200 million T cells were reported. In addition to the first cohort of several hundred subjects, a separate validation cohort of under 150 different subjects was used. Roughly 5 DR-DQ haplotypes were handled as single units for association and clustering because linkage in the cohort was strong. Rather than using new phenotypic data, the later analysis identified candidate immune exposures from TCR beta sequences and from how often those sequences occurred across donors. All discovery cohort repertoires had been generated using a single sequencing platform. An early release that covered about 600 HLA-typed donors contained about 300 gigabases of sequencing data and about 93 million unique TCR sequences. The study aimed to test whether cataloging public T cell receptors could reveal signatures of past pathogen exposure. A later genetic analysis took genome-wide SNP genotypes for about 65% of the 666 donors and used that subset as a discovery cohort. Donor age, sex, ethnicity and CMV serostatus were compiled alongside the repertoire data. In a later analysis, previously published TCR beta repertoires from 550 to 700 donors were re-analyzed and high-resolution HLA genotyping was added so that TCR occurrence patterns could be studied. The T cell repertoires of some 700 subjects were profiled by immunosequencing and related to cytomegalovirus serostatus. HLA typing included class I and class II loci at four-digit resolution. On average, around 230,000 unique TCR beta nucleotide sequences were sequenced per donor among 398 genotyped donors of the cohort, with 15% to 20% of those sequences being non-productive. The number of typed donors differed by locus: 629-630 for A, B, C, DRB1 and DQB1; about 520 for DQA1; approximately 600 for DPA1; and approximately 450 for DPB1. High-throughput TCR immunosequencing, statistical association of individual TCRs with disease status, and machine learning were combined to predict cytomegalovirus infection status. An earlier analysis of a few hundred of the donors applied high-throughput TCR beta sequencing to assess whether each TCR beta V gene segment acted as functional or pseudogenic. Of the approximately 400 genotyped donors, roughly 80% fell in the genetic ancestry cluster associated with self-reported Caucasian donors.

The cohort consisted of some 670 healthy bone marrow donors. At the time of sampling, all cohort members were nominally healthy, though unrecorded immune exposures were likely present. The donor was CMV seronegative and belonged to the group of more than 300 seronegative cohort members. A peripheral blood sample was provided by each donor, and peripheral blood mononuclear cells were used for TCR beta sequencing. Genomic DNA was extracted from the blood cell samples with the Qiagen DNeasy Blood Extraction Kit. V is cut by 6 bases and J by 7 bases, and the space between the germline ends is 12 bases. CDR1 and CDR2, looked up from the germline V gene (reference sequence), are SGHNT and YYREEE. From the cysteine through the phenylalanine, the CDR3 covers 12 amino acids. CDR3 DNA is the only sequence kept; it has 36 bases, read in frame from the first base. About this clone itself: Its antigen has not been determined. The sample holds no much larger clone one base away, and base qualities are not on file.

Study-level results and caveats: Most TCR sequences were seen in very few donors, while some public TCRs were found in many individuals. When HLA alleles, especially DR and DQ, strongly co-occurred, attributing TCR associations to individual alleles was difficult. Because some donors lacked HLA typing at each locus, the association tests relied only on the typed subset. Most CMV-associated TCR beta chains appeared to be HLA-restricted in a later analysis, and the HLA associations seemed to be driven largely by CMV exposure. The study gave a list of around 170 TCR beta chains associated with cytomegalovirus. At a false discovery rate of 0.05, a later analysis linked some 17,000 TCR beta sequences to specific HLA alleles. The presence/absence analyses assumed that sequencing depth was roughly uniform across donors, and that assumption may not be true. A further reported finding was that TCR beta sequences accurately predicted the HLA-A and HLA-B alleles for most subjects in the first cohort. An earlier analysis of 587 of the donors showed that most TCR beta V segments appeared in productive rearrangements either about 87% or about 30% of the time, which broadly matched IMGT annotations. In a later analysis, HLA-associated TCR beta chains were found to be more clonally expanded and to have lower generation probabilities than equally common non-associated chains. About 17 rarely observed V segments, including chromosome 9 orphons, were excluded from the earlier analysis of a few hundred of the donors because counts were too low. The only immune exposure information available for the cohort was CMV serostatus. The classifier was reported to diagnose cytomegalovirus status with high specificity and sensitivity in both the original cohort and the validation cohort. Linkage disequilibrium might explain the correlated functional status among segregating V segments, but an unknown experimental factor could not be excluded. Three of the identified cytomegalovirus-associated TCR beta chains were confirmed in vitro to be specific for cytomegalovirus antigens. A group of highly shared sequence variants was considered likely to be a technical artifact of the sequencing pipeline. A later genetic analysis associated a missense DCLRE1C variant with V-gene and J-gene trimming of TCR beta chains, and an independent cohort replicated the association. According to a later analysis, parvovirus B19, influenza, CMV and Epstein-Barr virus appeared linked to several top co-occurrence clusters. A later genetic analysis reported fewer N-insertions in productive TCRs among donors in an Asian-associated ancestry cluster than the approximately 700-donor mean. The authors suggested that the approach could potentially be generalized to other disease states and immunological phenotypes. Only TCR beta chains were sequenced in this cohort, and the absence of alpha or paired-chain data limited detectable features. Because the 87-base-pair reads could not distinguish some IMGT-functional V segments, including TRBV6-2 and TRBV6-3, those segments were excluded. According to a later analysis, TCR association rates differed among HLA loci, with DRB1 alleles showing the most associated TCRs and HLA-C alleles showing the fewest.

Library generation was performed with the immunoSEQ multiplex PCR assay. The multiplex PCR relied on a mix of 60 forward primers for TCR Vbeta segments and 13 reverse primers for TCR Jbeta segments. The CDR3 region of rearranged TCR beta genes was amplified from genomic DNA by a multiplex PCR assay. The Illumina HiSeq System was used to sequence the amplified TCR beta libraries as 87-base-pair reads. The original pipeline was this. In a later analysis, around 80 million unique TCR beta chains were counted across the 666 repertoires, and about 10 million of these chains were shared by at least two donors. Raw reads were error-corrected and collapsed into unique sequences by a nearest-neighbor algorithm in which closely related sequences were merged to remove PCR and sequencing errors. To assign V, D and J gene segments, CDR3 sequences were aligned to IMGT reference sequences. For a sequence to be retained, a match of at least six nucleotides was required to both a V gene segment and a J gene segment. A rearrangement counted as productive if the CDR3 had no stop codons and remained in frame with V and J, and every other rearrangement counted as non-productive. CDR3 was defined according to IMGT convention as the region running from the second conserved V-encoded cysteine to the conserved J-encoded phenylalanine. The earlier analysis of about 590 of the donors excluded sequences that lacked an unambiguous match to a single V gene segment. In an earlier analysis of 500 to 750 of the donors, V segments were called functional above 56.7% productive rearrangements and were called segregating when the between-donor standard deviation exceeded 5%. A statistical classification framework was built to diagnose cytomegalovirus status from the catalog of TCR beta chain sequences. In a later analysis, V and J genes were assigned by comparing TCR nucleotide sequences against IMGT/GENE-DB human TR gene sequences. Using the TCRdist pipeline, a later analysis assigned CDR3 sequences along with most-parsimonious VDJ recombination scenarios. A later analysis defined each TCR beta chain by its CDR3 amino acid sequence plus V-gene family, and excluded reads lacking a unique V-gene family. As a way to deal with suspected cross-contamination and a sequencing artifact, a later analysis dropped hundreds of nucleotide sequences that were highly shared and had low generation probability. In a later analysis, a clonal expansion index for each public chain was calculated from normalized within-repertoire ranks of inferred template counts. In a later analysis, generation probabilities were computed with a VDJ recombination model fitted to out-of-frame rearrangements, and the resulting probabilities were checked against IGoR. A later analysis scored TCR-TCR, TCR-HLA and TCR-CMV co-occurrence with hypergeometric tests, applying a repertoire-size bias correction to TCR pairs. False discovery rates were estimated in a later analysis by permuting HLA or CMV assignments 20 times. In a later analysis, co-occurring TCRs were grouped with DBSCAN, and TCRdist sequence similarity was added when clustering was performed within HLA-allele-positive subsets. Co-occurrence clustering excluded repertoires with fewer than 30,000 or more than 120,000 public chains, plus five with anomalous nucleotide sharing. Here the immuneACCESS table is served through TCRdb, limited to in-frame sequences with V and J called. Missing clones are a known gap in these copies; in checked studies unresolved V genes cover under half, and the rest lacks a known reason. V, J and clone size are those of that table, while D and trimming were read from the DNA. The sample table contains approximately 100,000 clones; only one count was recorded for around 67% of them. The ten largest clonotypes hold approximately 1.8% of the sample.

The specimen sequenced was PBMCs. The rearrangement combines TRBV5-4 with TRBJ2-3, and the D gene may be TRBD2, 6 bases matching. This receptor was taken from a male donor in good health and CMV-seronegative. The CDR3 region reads CASTSRDYTQYF. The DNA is TGTGCCAGCACCTCCCGGGACTATACGCAGTATTTT.